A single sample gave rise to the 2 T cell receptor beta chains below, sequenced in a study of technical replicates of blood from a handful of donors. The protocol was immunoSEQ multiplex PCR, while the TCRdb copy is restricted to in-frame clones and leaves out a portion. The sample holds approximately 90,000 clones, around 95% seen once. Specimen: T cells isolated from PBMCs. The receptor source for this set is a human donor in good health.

The CDR3: CAISEERWSNEQFF. Written as DNA, the CDR3 is TGTGCCATCAGTGAGGAGCGATGGAGCAATGAGCAGTTCTTC. V is TRBV10-3 and J is TRBJ2-1; the D is unclear. This CDR3 has 14 amino acids. V was clipped by 2 bases and J by 6 bases, with 11 bases between them. Germline V CDR1 and CDR2: ENHRY, SYGVKD.

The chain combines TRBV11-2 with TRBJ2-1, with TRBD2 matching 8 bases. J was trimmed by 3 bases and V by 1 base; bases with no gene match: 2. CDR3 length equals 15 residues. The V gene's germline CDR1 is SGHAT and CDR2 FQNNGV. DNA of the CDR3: TGTGCCAGCAGCTTAGCGGGAGGGATCTACAATGAGCAGTTCTTC. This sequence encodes CASSLAGGIYNEQFF.